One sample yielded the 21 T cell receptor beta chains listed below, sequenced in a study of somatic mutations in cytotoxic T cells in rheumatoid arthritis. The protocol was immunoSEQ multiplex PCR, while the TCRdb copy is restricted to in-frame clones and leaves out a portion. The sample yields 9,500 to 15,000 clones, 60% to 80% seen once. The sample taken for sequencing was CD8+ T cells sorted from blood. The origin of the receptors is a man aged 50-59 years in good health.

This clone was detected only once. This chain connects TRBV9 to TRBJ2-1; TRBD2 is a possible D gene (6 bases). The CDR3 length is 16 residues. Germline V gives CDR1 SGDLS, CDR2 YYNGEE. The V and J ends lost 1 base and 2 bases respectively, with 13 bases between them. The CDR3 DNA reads TGTGCCAGCAGCGTAAGGAGGGGCGGCGCCTACAATGAGCAGTTCTTC. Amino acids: CASSVRRGGAYNEQFF.

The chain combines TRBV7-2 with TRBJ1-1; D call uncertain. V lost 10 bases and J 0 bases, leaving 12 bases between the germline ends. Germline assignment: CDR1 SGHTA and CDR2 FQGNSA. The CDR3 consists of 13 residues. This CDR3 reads CAKSWGLNTEAFF. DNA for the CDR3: TGTGCCAAATCATGGGGTCTGAACACTGAAGCTTTCTTT.

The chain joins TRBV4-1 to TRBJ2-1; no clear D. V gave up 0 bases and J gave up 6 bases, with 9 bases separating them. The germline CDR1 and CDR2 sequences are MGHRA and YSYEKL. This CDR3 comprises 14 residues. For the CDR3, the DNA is TGCGCCAGCAGCCAAGATCTGGGAAGCAATGAGCAGTTCTTC. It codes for CASSQDLGSNEQFF.

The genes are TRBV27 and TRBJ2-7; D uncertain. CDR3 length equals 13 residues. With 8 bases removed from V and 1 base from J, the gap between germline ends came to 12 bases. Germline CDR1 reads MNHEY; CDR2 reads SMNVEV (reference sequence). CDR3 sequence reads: CASGSSKSYEQYF. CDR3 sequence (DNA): TGTGCCAGCGGGTCCTCCAAGTCCTACGAGCAGTACTTC.

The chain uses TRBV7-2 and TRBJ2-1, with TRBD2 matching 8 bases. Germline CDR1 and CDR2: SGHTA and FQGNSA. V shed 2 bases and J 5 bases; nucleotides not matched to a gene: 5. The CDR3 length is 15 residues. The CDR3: CASSLRSGSNNEQFF. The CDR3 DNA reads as TGTGCCAGCAGCTTAAGGAGCGGGAGCAACAATGAGCAGTTCTTC.

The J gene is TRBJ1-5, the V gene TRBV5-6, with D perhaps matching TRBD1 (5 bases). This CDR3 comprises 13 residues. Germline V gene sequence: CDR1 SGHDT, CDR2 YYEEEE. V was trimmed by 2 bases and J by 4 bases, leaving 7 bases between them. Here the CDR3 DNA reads TGTGCCAGCAGCTTTCGGGGGAATCAGCCCCAGCATTTT. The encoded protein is CASSFRGNQPQHF. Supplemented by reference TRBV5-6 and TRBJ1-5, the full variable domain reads DAGVTQSPTHLIKTRGQQVTLRCSPKSGHDTVSWYQQALGQGPQFIFQYYEEEERQRGNFPDRFSGHQFPNYSSELNVNALLLGDSALYLCASSFRGNQPQHFGDGTRLSIL.

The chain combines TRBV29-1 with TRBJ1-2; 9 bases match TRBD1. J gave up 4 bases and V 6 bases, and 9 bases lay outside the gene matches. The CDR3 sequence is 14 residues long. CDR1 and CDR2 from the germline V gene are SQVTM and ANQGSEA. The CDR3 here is CSVVPGQGSYGYTF. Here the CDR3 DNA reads TGCAGCGTCGTCCCAGGACAGGGGAGCTATGGCTACACCTTC.

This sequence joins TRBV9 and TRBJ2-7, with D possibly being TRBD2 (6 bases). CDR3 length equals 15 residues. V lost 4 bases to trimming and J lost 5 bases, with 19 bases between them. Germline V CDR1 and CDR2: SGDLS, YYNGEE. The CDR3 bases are TGTGCCAGCAGCCCACGGGAGACTGTACGGAACGAGCAGTACTTC. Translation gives CASSPRETVRNEQYF.

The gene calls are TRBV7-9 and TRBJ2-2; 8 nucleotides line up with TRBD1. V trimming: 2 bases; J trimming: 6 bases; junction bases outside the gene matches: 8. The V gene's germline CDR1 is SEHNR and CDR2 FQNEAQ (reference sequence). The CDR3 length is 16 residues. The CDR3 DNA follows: TGTGCCAGCAGCTTATGGACAGGGTATACGGCCGGGGAGCTGTTTTTT. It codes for CASSLWTGYTAGELFF. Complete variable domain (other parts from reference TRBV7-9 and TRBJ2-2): DTGVSQNPRHKITKRGQNVTFRCDPISEHNRLYWYRQTLGQGPEFLTYFQNEAQLEKSRLLSDRFSAERPKGSFSTLEIQRTEQGDSAMYLCASSLWTGYTAGELFFGEGSRLTVL.

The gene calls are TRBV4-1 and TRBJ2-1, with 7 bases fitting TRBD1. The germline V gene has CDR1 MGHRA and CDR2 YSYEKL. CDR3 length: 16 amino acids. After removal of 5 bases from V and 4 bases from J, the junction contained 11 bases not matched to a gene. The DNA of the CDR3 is TGCGCCAGCAGCTCCGAGACAGGGATTATTTACAATGAGCAGTTCTTC. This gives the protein CASSSETGIIYNEQFF.

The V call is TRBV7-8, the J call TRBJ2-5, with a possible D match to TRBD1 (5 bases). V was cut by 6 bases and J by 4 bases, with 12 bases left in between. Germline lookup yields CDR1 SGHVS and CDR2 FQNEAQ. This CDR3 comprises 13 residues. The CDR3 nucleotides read TGTGCCAGCAGTTCCCAGGGAAGAGAGACCCAGTACTTC. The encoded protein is CASSSQGRETQYF.

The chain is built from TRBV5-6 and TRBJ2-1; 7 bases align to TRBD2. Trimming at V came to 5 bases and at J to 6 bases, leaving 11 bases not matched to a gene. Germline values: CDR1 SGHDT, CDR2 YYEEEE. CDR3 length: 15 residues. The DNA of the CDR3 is TGTGCCAGCAGTTCCCAGCGGGAAGTAAGCAATGAGCAGTTCTTC. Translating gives CASSSQREVSNEQFF.

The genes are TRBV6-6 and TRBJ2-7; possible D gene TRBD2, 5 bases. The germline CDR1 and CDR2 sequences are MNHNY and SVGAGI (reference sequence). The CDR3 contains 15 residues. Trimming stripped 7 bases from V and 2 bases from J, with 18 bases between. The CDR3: CASTFITGNTYEQYF. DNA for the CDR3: TGTGCCAGCACCTTTATTACCGGGAATACCTACGAGCAGTACTTC.

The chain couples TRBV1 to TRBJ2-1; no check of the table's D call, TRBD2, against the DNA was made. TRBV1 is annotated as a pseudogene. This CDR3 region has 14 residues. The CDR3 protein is CTGNSGGAGNEQFF. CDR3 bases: TGCACCGGAAATAGCGGGGGGGCGGGTAATGAGCAGTTCTTC.

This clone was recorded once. CDR3 amino acids: CASSFKDTTYEQYF. The CDR3 region has the DNA TGTGCCAGCAGTTTTAAGGACACTACCTACGAGCAGTACTTC. This chain joins TRBV27 and TRBJ2-7; D is perhaps TRBD1 (5 bases). Germline loops: CDR1 MNHEY, CDR2 SMNVEV (reference sequence). This CDR3 region has 14 residues. Trimming pared 3 bases from V and 2 bases from J, leaving 11 bases between.

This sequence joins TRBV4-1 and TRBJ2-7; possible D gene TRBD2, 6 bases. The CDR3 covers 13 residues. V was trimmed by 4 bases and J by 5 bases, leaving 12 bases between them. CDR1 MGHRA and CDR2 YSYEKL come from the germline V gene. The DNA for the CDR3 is TGCGCCAGCAGCCCAAAATCGGGAGACGAGCAGTACGTC. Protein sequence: CASSPKSGDEQYV.

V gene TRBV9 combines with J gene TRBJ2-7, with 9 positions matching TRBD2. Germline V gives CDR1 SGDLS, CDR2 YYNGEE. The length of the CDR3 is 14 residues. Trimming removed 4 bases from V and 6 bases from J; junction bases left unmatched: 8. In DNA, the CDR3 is TGTGCCAGCAGCCTCCGGGTAGCGGGAGTCGAGCAGTACTTC. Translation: CASSLRVAGVEQYF.

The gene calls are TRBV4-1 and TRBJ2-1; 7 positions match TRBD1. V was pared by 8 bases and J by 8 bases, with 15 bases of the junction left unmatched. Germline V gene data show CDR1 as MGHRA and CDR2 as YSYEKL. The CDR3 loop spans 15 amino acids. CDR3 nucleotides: TGCGCCAGCTCGTACAGGGGCTCGGGCGGCGATGAGCAGTTCTTC. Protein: CASSYRGSGGDEQFF.

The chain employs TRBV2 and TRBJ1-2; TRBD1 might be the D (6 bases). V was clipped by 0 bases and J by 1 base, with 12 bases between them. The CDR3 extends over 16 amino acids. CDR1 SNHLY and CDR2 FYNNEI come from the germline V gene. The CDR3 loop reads CASSEATTGSNYGYTF. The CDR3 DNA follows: TGTGCCAGCAGTGAAGCTACCACAGGGAGTAACTATGGCTACACCTTC.

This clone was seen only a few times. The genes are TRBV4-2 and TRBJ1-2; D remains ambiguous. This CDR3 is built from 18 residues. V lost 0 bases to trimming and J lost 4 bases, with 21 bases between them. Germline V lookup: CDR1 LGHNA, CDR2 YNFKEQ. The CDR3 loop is CASSQDPASILGAYGYTF. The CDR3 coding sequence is TGTGCCAGCAGCCAAGACCCGGCAAGTATCCTCGGAGCCTATGGCTACACCTTC.

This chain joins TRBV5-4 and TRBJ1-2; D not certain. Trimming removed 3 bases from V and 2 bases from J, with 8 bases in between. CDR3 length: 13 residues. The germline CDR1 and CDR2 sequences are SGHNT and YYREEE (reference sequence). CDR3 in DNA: TGTGCCAGCAGCTCAGAGTTGAACTATGGCTACACCTTC. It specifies CASSSELNYGYTF.